The 15 T cell receptor beta chains presented below share a single source sample, sequenced in a study of STAT5B mutations in CD4+ large granular lymphocyte leukemia. Data came from immunoSEQ multiplex PCR; TCRdb stores just in-frame clones and leaves some out. The data hold around 32,000 clones, with nearly 80% observed a single time. Material for sequencing was CD4+ T cells from blood buffy coats. These receptors originate from a human donor in good health.

CDR3 nucleotide sequence: TGCGCCAGCAGCGAGGGACAGGGTGGATACTATGGCTACACCTTC. Its translation: CASSEGQGGYYGYTF. The rearrangement joins TRBV5-1 to TRBJ1-2; 9 nucleotides line up with TRBD1. Unmatched junction bases numbered 7, after V lost 4 bases and J lost 3 bases. Germline V gene sequence: CDR1 SGHRS, CDR2 YFSETQ. This CDR3 region has 15 residues.

The chain is built from TRBV11-3 and TRBJ2-7, with D tentatively TRBD1 (5 bases). The CDR3 loop spans 13 amino acids. Germline loops: CDR1 SGHNT, CDR2 YENEEA. V shed 4 bases and J shed 6 bases, with 13 bases lying between them. The CDR3 is CASSSQGSGEQYF. As DNA, the CDR3 is TGTGCCAGCAGCTCCCAGGGATCGGGCGAGCAGTACTTC.

This clone has only one observation. The gene calls are TRBV18 and TRBJ2-1, with D hard to call. CDR1 and CDR2 (germline): KGHSH, LQKENI. The CDR3 runs to 17 residues. Between the trimmed V and J ends, which lost 0 bases and 2 bases, there was a span of 14 bases. CDR3: CASSPPLGSETYNEQFF. CDR3 in DNA: TGTGCCAGCTCACCACCTCTGGGGTCCGAAACCTACAATGAGCAGTTCTTC. The variable domain in full, with the rest retrieved from reference TRBV18 and TRBJ2-1, is NAGVMQNPRHLVRRRGQEARLRCSPMKGHSHVYWYRQLPEEGLKFMVYLQKENIIDESGMPKERFSAEFPKEGPSILRIQQVVRGDSAAYFCASSPPLGSETYNEQFFGPGTRLTVL.

This chain joins TRBV2 and TRBJ2-7, with D unclear. Germline V gene lookup returns CDR1 SNHLY and CDR2 FYNNEI. The V end lost 4 bases, the J end lost 4 bases, and 2 bases lay between the germline ends. CDR3 size: 10 residues. Here the CDR3 DNA reads TGTGCCAGCAGTGCTTACGAGCAGTACTTC. Translated: CASSAYEQYF.

V is TRBV11-1 and J is TRBJ2-5; no reliable D call. CDR3 length equals 14 residues. CDR1 and CDR2 from the germline V gene are SGHAT and FQDESV (reference sequence). The V end lost 0 bases, the J end lost 2 bases, and 7 bases lay between the germline ends. The CDR3 is CASSLAGLQETQYF. The CDR3 DNA sequence: TGTGCCAGCAGCTTAGCCGGGTTACAAGAGACCCAGTACTTC. The full variable domain, completed using reference TRBV11-1 and TRBJ2-5, is EAEVAQSPRYKITEKSQAVAFWCDPISGHATLYWYRQILGQGPELLVQFQDESVVDDSQLPKDRFSAERLKGVDSTLKIQPAELGDSAMYLCASSLAGLQETQYFGPGTRLLVL.

J is TRBJ2-2 and V is TRBV18, with D perhaps TRBD1 (6 bases). The V end lost 1 base, the J end lost 5 bases, and 14 bases lay between the germline ends. In germline, CDR1 is KGHSH, CDR2 LQKENI. The CDR3 extends over 16 amino acids. Written as DNA, the CDR3 is TGTGCCAGCTCACCACGACAGGAGCGAGGGACCGGGGAGCTGTTTTTT. It encodes CASSPRQERGTGELFF.

This chain uses TRBV10-3 with TRBJ2-1; TRBD1 aligns across 8 bases. V was clipped by 6 bases and J by 5 bases; unmatched bases: 9. The V gene's germline CDR1 is ENHRY and CDR2 SYGVKD. CDR3 size: 15 residues. CDR3 sequence reads: CAIRDKGQGNNEQFF. Here the CDR3 DNA reads TGTGCCATCAGGGATAAAGGACAGGGTAACAATGAGCAGTTCTTC.

The CDR3 protein is CASSPARDSGSNEQFF. The DNA of the CDR3 is TGTGCCAGCAGCCCGGCGCGGGATAGCGGGAGCAATGAGCAGTTCTTC. V usage is TRBV7-2 and J usage is TRBJ2-1; 9 nucleotides line up with TRBD2. The junction had 11 bases not matched to a gene; V was cut back by 5 bases and J by 6 bases. From germline, CDR1 is SGHTA and CDR2 FQGNSA. The CDR3 loop spans 16 amino acids. Full variable domain (outside the CDR3, taken from reference TRBV7-2 and TRBJ2-1): GAGVSQSPSNKVTEKGKDVELRCDPISGHTALYWYRQSLGQGLEFLIYFQGNSAPDKSGLPSDRFSAERTGGSVSTLTIQRTQQEDSAVYLCASSPARDSGSNEQFFGPGTRLTVL.

The chain combines TRBV6-6 with TRBJ2-5, with TRBD1 matching 8 bases. The CDR3 sequence is 14 residues long. J was trimmed by 0 bases and V by 6 bases; bases with no gene match: 3. CDR1 and CDR2 (germline): MNHNY, SVGAGI (reference sequence). The DNA of the CDR3 is TGTGCCAGCAGAACAGGGGGTTACCAAGAGACCCAGTACTTC. This encodes CASRTGGYQETQYF.

The gene calls are TRBV9 and TRBJ2-5; TRBD2 matches at 10 bases. The J call may not be correct, given that the DNA end is closer to TRBJ2-7. Germline V gene data show CDR1 as SGDLS and CDR2 as YYNGEE. The CDR3 runs 14 residues. CDR3 DNA sequence: TGTGCCAGCAGCGTAAGCGGGGGGGCCAACGAGCAGTACTTC. This codes for CASSVSGGANEQYF.

V is TRBV6-5 and J is TRBJ1-1; D perhaps matches TRBD1 (6 bases). The CDR3 loop spans 16 amino acids. V dropped 0 bases and J dropped 3 bases, with 14 bases sitting between them. CDR1 and CDR2 (germline): MNHEY, SVGAGI. CDR3 protein: CASSYSNQGLDTEAFF. For the CDR3, the DNA is TGTGCCAGCAGTTACTCGAACCAGGGGCTGGACACTGAAGCTTTCTTT.

The chain is built from TRBV6-1 and TRBJ2-2, with D possibly being TRBD2 (5 bases). The length of the CDR3 is 17 residues. Germline CDR1 and CDR2: MNHNS and SASEGT. With 1 base removed from V and 0 bases from J, the gap between germline ends came to 12 bases. CDR3 residues: CASSEVRLTTNTGELFF. The CDR3 DNA follows: TGTGCCAGCAGTGAAGTCAGGTTGACTACGAACACCGGGGAGCTGTTTTTT.

This chain connects TRBV29-1 to TRBJ2-7, with 7 bases matching TRBD2. The germline V gene encodes CDR1 SQVTM and CDR2 ANQGSEA. With 4 bases clipped from V and 0 bases from J, the junction kept 6 bases outside the gene matches. The CDR3 length is 14 residues. CDR3 protein: CSVGPSGYSYEQYF. The DNA for the CDR3 is TGCAGCGTTGGGCCTAGCGGATACTCCTACGAGCAGTACTTC.

The V call is TRBV19, the J call TRBJ1-5; 7 positions agree with TRBD1. Germline loops: CDR1 LNHDA, CDR2 SQIVND (reference sequence). V gave up 6 bases and J gave up 2 bases; unmatched junction bases: 1. The CDR3 is 13 residues long. CDR3: CASRGTGNQPQHF. The CDR3, as DNA: TGTGCCAGTAGAGGGACAGGCAATCAGCCCCAGCATTTT.

The chain joins TRBV11-3 to TRBJ2-3; D ambiguous. Germline values: CDR1 SGHNT, CDR2 YENEEA. Trimming stripped 4 bases from V and 4 bases from J, with 12 bases between. The CDR3 covers 14 residues. The CDR3 coding sequence is TGTGCCAGCAGCTCCGGACGGTCCGCAGATACGCAGTATTTT. Translating it yields CASSSGRSADTQYF. Variable domain in full (rest from reference TRBV11-3 and TRBJ2-3): EAGVVQSPRYKIIEKKQPVAFWCNPISGHNTLYWYLQNLGQGPELLIRYENEEAVDDSQLPKDRFSAERLKGVDSTLKIQPAELGDSAVYLCASSSGRSADTQYFGPGTRLTVL.